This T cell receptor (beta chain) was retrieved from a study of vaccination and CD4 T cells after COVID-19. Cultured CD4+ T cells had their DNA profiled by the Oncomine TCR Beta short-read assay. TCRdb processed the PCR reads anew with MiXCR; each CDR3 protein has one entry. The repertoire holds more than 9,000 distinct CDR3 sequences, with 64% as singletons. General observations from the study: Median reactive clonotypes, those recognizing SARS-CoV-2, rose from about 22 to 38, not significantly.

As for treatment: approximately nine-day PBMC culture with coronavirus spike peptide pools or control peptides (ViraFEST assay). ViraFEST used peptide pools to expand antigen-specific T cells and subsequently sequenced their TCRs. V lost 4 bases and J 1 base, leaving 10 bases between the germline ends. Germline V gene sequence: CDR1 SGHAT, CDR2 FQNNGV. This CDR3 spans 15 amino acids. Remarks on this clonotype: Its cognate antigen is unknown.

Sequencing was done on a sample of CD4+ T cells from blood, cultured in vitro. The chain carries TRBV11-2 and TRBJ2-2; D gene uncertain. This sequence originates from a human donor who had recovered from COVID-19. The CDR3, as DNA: TGTGCCAGCAGCTCCTTAATGGTGAACACCGGGGAGCTGTTTTTT. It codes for CASSSLMVNTGELFF.